These T cell receptor beta chains were read from a single sample in a study of T cell repertoires in cytomegalovirus infection. No antigen has been assigned to these receptors. MiXCR, applied by TCRdb to the reads, yields one record per CDR3 protein. Among about a million distinct CDR3 sequences listed, around a third were seen once. The source was cultured CD8+ T cells from PBMCs, collected from culture after CMV antigen stimulation. The receptor set was obtained from a human donor in good health (CMV status not recorded). Some clones in this sample may be carry-over from other donors' samples. CDR3s leave out the opening cysteine and the closing phenylalanine or tryptophan. Fields, in order: CDR3 protein, J gene, clone size, V gene. For some rows the clone size is stated as once, few or many, or as a class when expanded; others skip it.

CDR3 protein: AISDPGASDTQY
J gene: TRBJ2-3
clone size: -
V gene: TRBV10-3

CDR3 protein: ASRDFRDDGYT
J gene: TRBJ1-2
clone size: -
V gene: TRBV27

CDR3 protein: ASSLSSPRSSYNSPLH
J gene: TRBJ1-6
clone size: few
V gene: TRBV7-9

CDR3 protein: ASSRDRPTFGANVLT
J gene: TRBJ2-6
clone size: few
V gene: TRBV12-3/TRBV12-4

CDR3 protein: SVETNRVNEQF
J gene: TRBJ2-1
clone size: -
V gene: TRBV29-1

CDR3 protein: ASSQQIAGVRDTDTQY
J gene: TRBJ2-3
clone size: -
V gene: TRBV4-1

CDR3 protein: ASTGLAGFETQY
J gene: TRBJ2-5
clone size: -
V gene: TRBV12-3/TRBV12-4

CDR3 protein: ASGYHRQGRQPQH
J gene: TRBJ1-5
clone size: few
V gene: TRBV6-1

CDR3 protein: ASSLEGEGTGTGANVLT
J gene: TRBJ2-6
clone size: -
V gene: TRBV7-8

CDR3 protein: SHNRGAAF
J gene: TRBJ1-1
clone size: -
V gene: TRBV29-1

CDR3 protein: SARDRTGTSGYT
J gene: TRBJ1-2
clone size: -
V gene: TRBV20-1

CDR3 protein: ASSYGGIITGELF
J gene: TRBJ2-2
clone size: few
V gene: TRBV6-5

CDR3 protein: ASKEGNSNQPQH
J gene: TRBJ1-5
clone size: -
V gene: TRBV27

CDR3 protein: ASSGSGIAGSSYNEQF
J gene: TRBJ2-1
clone size: -
V gene: TRBV10-1

CDR3 protein: ASSLERVWKPQH
J gene: TRBJ1-5
clone size: many
V gene: TRBV7-8

CDR3 protein: ASSRRDGGLANTEAF
J gene: TRBJ1-1
clone size: few
V gene: TRBV7-6